Below are 30 T cell receptor beta chains sequenced from a single sample in a study of T cells in Graves' hyperthyroidism and ophthalmopathy. TCR beta CDR3 regions were amplified from RNA. The HTBI primer set served for first-round RT-PCR of the TCR CDR3. TCRdb re-called the multiplex PCR reads through MiXCR, storing one row per CDR3 protein. The table lists around 300,000 distinct CDR3 sequences, over 11% of them singletons. Sequenced material: blood. Receptors originate from a woman aged 25 to 39 with Graves' hyperthyroidism.

The table lists this clonotype with many counts. The rearrangement uses TRBV9 and TRBJ1-6, with a possible D match to TRBD1 (6 bases). Trimming cost V 0 bases and J 12 bases, with 16 bases left between them. Germline CDR1 is SGDLS and CDR2 is YYNGEE. The CDR3 totals 15 residues. DNA for the CDR3: TGTGCCAGCAGCGTAGCTGGGGACACCTCAAAACCCCTCCACTTT. Protein sequence: CASSVAGDTSKPLHF.

The chain couples TRBV20-1 to TRBJ2-1, with TRBD2 identical over 12 bases. The CDR3 runs to 16 residues. Germline assignment: CDR1 DFQATT and CDR2 SNEGSKA (reference sequence). Germline trimming cut 0 bases from V and 8 bases from J; bases unmatched to any gene: 8. The CDR3 spells CSARDSLAGGPDEQFF. In DNA, the CDR3 is TGCAGTGCTAGAGATAGCCTAGCGGGAGGGCCGGATGAGCAGTTCTTC.

The CDR3 nucleotides are TGTGCCACCGGAGCCGGGAGAACTAACACCGGGGAGCTGTTTTTT. Its translation: CATGAGRTNTGELFF. The rearrangement joins TRBV24-1 to TRBJ2-2; possibly TRBD2 for D (6 bases). Trimming took off 9 bases at V and 2 bases at J, with 15 bases between the two ends. Germline CDR1 is KGHDR and CDR2 is SFDVKD. This CDR3 has 15 amino acids.

Many counts were recorded for this clonotype. The chain uses TRBV2 and TRBJ2-7; weak D call: TRBD1 (7 bases). This CDR3 is 15 amino acids long. V was shortened by 8 bases and J by 6 bases, with 23 bases between the two germline ends. Germline V gene data show CDR1 as SNHLY and CDR2 as FYNNEI. CDR3 sequence reads: CASDPQTGTWGEQYF. The CDR3 DNA reads TGTGCCAGCGACCCCCAGACAGGGACTTGGGGCGAGCAGTACTTC.

The chain recombines TRBV28 with TRBJ2-6; 10 nucleotides line up with TRBD1. Germline values: CDR1 MDHEN, CDR2 SYDVKM. The CDR3 has 16 amino acids. Unmatched junction bases numbered 6, after V lost 6 bases and J lost 4 bases. In nucleotides, the CDR3 is TGTGCCAGCAGCCGACAGGGGGCATGGGGGGCCAACGTCCTGACTTTC. Protein product: CASSRQGAWGANVLTF. Based on the CDR3 plus reference TRBV28 and TRBJ2-6, the full variable domain is DVKVTQSSRYLVKRTGEKVFLECVQDMDHENMFWYRQDPGLGLRLIYFSYDVKMKEKGDIPEGYSVSREKKERFSLILESASTNQTSMYLCASSRQGAWGANVLTFGAGSRLTVL.

This clonotype has a count of ten or more. The chain is built from TRBV12-5 and TRBJ2-2, with 7 bases that match TRBD2. The CDR3 runs 18 residues. CDR1 is LGHNT and CDR2 is FRNRAP in the germline V gene. The ends lost 2 bases at V and 3 bases at J; junction bases unmatched: 12. The CDR3 loop reads CASGLTPSGTMYTGELFF. The CDR3, as DNA: TGTGCTAGTGGTTTGACACCCTCCGGGACTATGTACACCGGGGAGCTGTTTTTT.

This clonotype was counted a few times. This chain uses TRBV6-2 or TRBV6-3 with TRBJ2-6, with D unresolved. Germline CDR1 reads MNHEY; CDR2 reads SVGEGT. The V gene lost 7 bases and the J gene lost 0 bases, with 4 bases spanning the gap. There are 13 residues in the CDR3. In nucleotides, the CDR3 is TGTGCCAGCAACCTCTCTGGGGCCAACGTCCTGACTTTC. Translating gives CASNLSGANVLTF.

A word on this clonotype: No conserved phenylalanine or tryptophan ends this CDR3, so it is likely a read error. The gene calls are TRBV7-6 and TRBJ2-7, with 10 nucleotides matching TRBD1. Germline lookup yields CDR1 SGHVS and CDR2 FNYEAQ. The CDR3 length is 15 residues. With V trimmed by 5 bases and J by 2 bases, 6 bases remained unmatched. CDR3 DNA sequence: TGTGCCAGCAGCGACCGGGACAGGGGCACCTACGAGCAGTACCTC. Translation: CASSDRDRGTYEQYL.

This clonotype appeared many times. V is TRBV12-5 and J is TRBJ2-3, with D perhaps matching TRBD1 or TRBD2 (5 bases each). V was shortened by 6 bases and J by 2 bases, with 15 bases between the two germline ends. Germline CDR1 is LGHNT and CDR2 is FRNRAP. The CDR3 runs 15 residues. The CDR3 region has the DNA TGTGCTAGTGGCCTTACCACGGGGCCCACAGATACGCAGTATTTT. Translating it yields CASGLTTGPTDTQYF. Drawing the rest from reference TRBV12-5 and TRBJ2-3, the complete variable domain is DARVTQTPRHKVTEMGQEVTMRCQPILGHNTVFWYRQTMMQGLELLAYFRNRAPLDDSGMPKDRFSAEMPDATLATLKIQPSEPRDSAVYFCASGLTTGPTDTQYFGPGTRLTVL.

This clonotype was seen many times. The chain uses TRBV29-1 and TRBJ2-7; D ambiguous. In germline, CDR1 is SQVTM, CDR2 ANQGSEA. The CDR3 has 13 amino acids. Trimming removed 0 bases at V and 6 bases at J, with 12 bases between. The CDR3 nucleotides are TGCAGCGTTGAAGATGTGTCCCTGGGCGAGCAGTACTTC. Encoded protein: CSVEDVSLGEQYF.

The chain's CDR3 is CSAMGQARKNQPQHF. In nucleotides, the CDR3 is TGCAGTGCTATGGGTCAGGCGCGAAAAAATCAGCCCCAGCATTTT. The V and J genes are TRBV20-1 and TRBJ1-5; D not certain. Germline V gives CDR1 DFQATT, CDR2 SNEGSKA (reference sequence). The V end was cut by 4 bases, the J end by 4 bases, with 17 bases between. This CDR3 has 15 residues.

This clonotype was counted ten times or more. At one end the junction does not follow the germline gene, possibly because of a read error. As DNA, the CDR3 is TGTGCCAGCACCACTCAAAATGGAAAACTGTTTTTT. Translated, it gives CASTTQNGKLFF. This chain joins TRBV9 and TRBJ1-4; D is ambiguous. Germline V lookup: CDR1 SGDLS, CDR2 YYNGEE. CDR3 length equals 12 residues.

This clonotype was seen many times. This chain joins TRBV7-9 and TRBJ2-7; TRBD2 is a possible D gene (6 bases). The germline gives CDR1 SEHNR, CDR2 FQNEAQ (reference sequence). The CDR3 consists of 16 residues. The V and J ends lost 5 bases and 7 bases respectively, with 24 bases between them. CDR3 nucleotides: TGTGCCAGCAGCCCGCGGAGGGCTAGATCCCACAGTGAGCAGTACTTC. This sequence encodes CASSPRRARSHSEQYF.

This clonotype was found many times. The chain couples TRBV28 to TRBJ2-7; 7 nucleotides align to TRBD2. The germline V gene encodes CDR1 MDHEN and CDR2 SYDVKM. After removal of 1 base from V and 5 bases from J, the junction contained 5 bases not matched to a gene. The CDR3 is made up of 14 amino acids. In DNA form, the CDR3 reads TGTGCCAGCAGTTTATCTCGCGGGAGACACGAGCAGTACTTC. Its translation is CASSLSRGRHEQYF.

This clonotype was seen repeatedly, ten times or more. The chain recombines TRBV27 with TRBJ2-2; D gene ambiguous. Trimming left V 5 bases short and J 4 bases short, with 14 bases between. Germline lookup yields CDR1 MNHEY and CDR2 SMNVEV (reference sequence). The CDR3 contains 15 residues. The CDR3: CASSQLASLTGELFF. The CDR3, as DNA: TGTGCCAGCAGTCAGCTCGCATCCCTCACCGGGGAGCTGTTTTTT.

Ten or more counts support this clonotype. The V and J genes are TRBV28 and TRBJ1-5, with a weak D call TRBD1 (5 bases). This CDR3 is 15 amino acids long. CDR1 is MDHEN and CDR2 is SYDVKM in the germline V gene. V lost 7 bases and J lost 6, with 19 bases in between. This chain's CDR3 is CASNPTQGSGQPQHF. In DNA form, the CDR3 reads TGTGCCAGCAACCCAACCCAGGGATCTGGTCAGCCCCAGCATTTT.

V usage is TRBV10-3 and J usage is TRBJ1-1, with D unresolved. The CDR3 is 15 amino acids. Trimming pared 9 bases from V and 3 bases from J, leaving 20 bases between. From germline, CDR1 is ENHRY and CDR2 SYGVKD. CDR3 nucleotides: TGTGCCATGAGGGTATCTTTGGACCGGCACACTGAAGCTTTCTTT. Amino acid sequence: CAMRVSLDRHTEAFF.

V gene TRBV13 combines with J gene TRBJ2-7; 11 bases align to TRBD2. The CDR3 loop spans 16 amino acids. Germline V gene data show CDR1 as PRHDT and CDR2 as FYEKMQ (reference sequence). V lost 5 bases and J lost 4; bases outside the gene matches: 10. The CDR3, as DNA: TGTGCCAGCAGCCCGAGACCGGGACTAGCGGTATACGAGCAGTACTTC. It yields the protein CASSPRPGLAVYEQYF. The entire variable domain, with the rest obtained from reference TRBV13 and TRBJ2-7, is as follows: AAGVIQSPRHLIKEKRETATLKCYPIPRHDTVYWYQQGPGQDPQFLISFYEKMQSDKGSIPDRFSAQQFSDYHSELNMSSLELGDSALYFCASSPRPGLAVYEQYFGPGTRLTVT.

This clonotype was detected many times. The chain recombines TRBV28 with TRBJ1-5; a weak D match, TRBD1 (5 bases). Trimming removed 6 bases at V and 7 bases at J, with 13 bases between. Germline CDR1 is MDHEN and CDR2 is SYDVKM. The CDR3 is made up of 13 amino acids. DNA of the CDR3: TGTGCCAGCAGGTTGGGGGGGGACCAGCCCCAGCATTTT. Translation gives CASRLGGDQPQHF. The whole variable domain, remainder taken from reference TRBV28 and TRBJ1-5, is DVKVTQSSRYLVKRTGEKVFLECVQDMDHENMFWYRQDPGLGLRLIYFSYDVKMKEKGDIPEGYSVSREKKERFSLILESASTNQTSMYLCASRLGGDQPQHFGDGTRLSIL.

This clonotype was counted many times. This sequence joins TRBV2 and TRBJ2-1, with D unresolved. Trimming shortened V by 5 bases and J by 7 bases, and 12 bases separated the two germline ends. Germline CDR1 is SNHLY and CDR2 is FYNNEI. CDR3 size: 13 residues. CDR3 protein: CASSFAETNEQFF. In nucleotides, the CDR3 is TGTGCCAGCAGTTTCGCCGAGACGAATGAGCAGTTCTTC.

In its sample, this clonotype was seen a few times. The V gene is TRBV4-2, the J gene TRBJ1-5, with no clear D. Trimming took 1 base from V and 0 from J, leaving 7 bases between them. The CDR3 length is 15 residues. In germline, CDR1 is LGHNA, CDR2 YNFKEQ. The CDR3 reads CASSQGRNSNQPQHF. DNA of the CDR3: TGTGCCAGCAGCCAAGGACGGAATAGCAATCAGCCCCAGCATTTT.

CDR3 sequence reads: CASSLLGDTEAFF. In DNA, the CDR3 is TGCGCCAGCAGCTTGCTAGGAGACACTGAAGCTTTCTTT. The chain has TRBV5-1 and TRBJ1-1; no clear D. Germline-derived CDR1 and CDR2 are SGHRS and YFSETQ. The CDR3 covers 13 residues. V lost 1 base, J lost 3 bases, and 7 bases lay in between.

The V call is TRBV3-1, the J call TRBJ2-7; TRBD2 matches 9 bases. Germline V lookup: CDR1 LGHDT, CDR2 YNNKEL (reference sequence). The CDR3 is 14 amino acids. V was pared by 4 bases and J by 1 base, with 2 bases of the junction left unmatched. Written as DNA, the CDR3 is TGTGCCAGCAGCCGGAGCGGGAGGTCCTACGAGCAGTACTTC. Its translation is CASSRSGRSYEQYF.

This clonotype was recorded at least ten times. The rearrangement joins TRBV6-1 to TRBJ1-5; D uncertain. Trimming took off 5 bases at V and 4 bases at J, with 9 bases between the two ends. CDR3 length: 13 residues. Germline lookup yields CDR1 MNHNS and CDR2 SASEGT. CDR3 DNA sequence: TGTGCCAGCAGTCATAACGGTAATCAGCCCCAGCATTTT. Protein: CASSHNGNQPQHF.

The chain has TRBV7-9 and TRBJ2-3; 9 bases are shared with TRBD2. This CDR3 has 16 residues. V shed 6 bases, J shed 3 bases, and the junction held 10 bases outside the gene matches. Germline V gene data show CDR1 as SEHNR and CDR2 as FQNEAQ (reference sequence). The CDR3 region has the DNA TGTGCCAGCAGACTTAGCGGGAGTTACGGTACAGATACGCAGTATTTT. This translates into CASRLSGSYGTDTQYF.

As for this clonotype: A much larger clone is a single base away; this may be a read error. The chain has TRBV20-1 and TRBJ1-4; possibly TRBD1 for D (5 bases). The CDR3 is made up of 13 amino acids. Germline assignment: CDR1 DFQATT and CDR2 SNEGSKA (reference sequence). The CDR3 loop is CSARDRGNERLFF. In DNA, the CDR3 is TGCAGTGCTAGAGATCGGGGGAATGAAAGACTGTTTTTT.

This clonotype was observed many times. The genes are TRBV11-1 and TRBJ2-3; the D gene is possibly TRBD2 (5 bases). V was trimmed by 4 bases and J by 3 bases, leaving 11 bases between them. CDR1 is SGHAT and CDR2 is FQDESV in the germline V gene (reference sequence). CDR3 length: 14 residues. The CDR3 sequence: CASSYSGVTDTQYF. CDR3 coding DNA: TGTGCCAGCAGCTATTCCGGGGTAACAGATACGCAGTATTTT. The full variable domain, completed using reference TRBV11-1 and TRBJ2-3, is EAEVAQSPRYKITEKSQAVAFWCDPISGHATLYWYRQILGQGPELLVQFQDESVVDDSQLPKDRFSAERLKGVDSTLKIQPAELGDSAMYLCASSYSGVTDTQYFGPGTRLTVL.

The V gene is TRBV6-2 or TRBV6-3, the J gene TRBJ2-3; no clear D. CDR1 and CDR2 from the germline V gene are MNHEY and SVGEGT. Trimming stripped 0 bases from V and 9 bases from J, with 25 bases between. The CDR3 runs to 18 residues. The CDR3 nucleotides are TGTGCCAGCAGTTACTCGATCGATCCCCTTAGCCGGCCACGGACGCAGTATTTT. Its translation: CASSYSIDPLSRPRTQYF.

There are a few counts of this clonotype. V is TRBV20-1 and J is TRBJ1-1; 7 bases match TRBD1. Trimming removed 3 bases from V and 7 bases from J; junction bases left unmatched: 14. CDR1 and CDR2 from the germline V gene are DFQATT and SNEGSKA (reference sequence). CDR3 length: 15 residues. The DNA for the CDR3 is TGCAGTGCTAGCCGGGACAGTGTATCGTCGGGTGAAGCTTTCTTT. It is translated as CSASRDSVSSGEAFF.

This clonotype was recorded at least ten times. The chain couples TRBV18 to TRBJ1-2; D ambiguous. CDR1 is KGHSH and CDR2 is LQKENI in the germline V gene. V lost 3 bases, J lost 6 bases, and 14 bases lay in between. The CDR3 has 14 amino acids. DNA of the CDR3: TGTGCCAGCTCACCTTTCGAACAAGGCGATGGCTACACCTTC. Protein sequence: CASSPFEQGDGYTF.